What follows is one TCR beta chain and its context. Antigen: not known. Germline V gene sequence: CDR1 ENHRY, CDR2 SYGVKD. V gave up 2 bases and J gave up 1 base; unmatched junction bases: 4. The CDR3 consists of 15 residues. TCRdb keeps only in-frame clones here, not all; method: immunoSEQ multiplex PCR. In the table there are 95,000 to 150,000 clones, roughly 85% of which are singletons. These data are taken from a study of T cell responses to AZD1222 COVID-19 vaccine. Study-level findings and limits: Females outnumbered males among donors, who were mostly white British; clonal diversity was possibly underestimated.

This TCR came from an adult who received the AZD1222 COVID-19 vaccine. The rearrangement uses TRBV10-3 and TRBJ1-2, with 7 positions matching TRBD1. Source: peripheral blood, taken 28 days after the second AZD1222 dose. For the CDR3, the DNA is TGTGCCATCAGTGAGGAGGGGACAGTTAACTATGGCTACACCTTC. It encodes CAISEEGTVNYGYTF.